Sequencing of this TCR beta chain was carried out in a study of T cell responses to AZD1222 COVID-19 vaccine (dated by TCRdb to the early 2020s). Some background on the complete study: AZD1222 recipients with second doses at about 4 weeks or about 12 weeks were pooled, because spike-specific TCR depth and breadth did not differ between schedules. A total of 233 trial participants underwent TCR sequencing, of whom more than 200 had received two doses of AZD1222 and some 25 had received two doses of the MenACWY control vaccine. Trial participants were enrolled into age subgroups of 18-55, 56-69 and 70-plus years, which contained about 150, 28 and 57 TCR-sequenced participants, respectively.

What the research found in general, with its limitations: The 56-69-year group was small, and its depth increase did not reach significance, likely because of low power. Most participants were white British and females outnumbered males, and the authors suggested that clonal diversity may have been underestimated. The vaccine-associated CD4 TCRs covered the entire spike protein, and the dominant responses fell in regions 160-218 and 743-854. Reportedly, almost half of the unique spike-specific TCRs recognized epitopes lying outside the regions that are mutated in the B.1.351 and B.1.1.7 variants. Conclusions about previously exposed vaccinees are limited, since just five or six AZD1222 recipients were seropositive for SARS-CoV-2 at baseline. Because no samples from the day 14 peak response were available, repertoires could be characterized only after the peak T cell response. A significant rise in spike-specific TCR breadth and depth was observed after two AZD1222 doses relative to day 0 and relative to MenACWY recipients.

Interpreted using the paper, the time point label stands for: baseline before first vaccination. Vaccinee samples came from UK trials COV001 and COV002, including a single-blind randomized controlled phase 2/3 trial of AZD1222 (ChAdOx1 nCoV-19) in healthy adults. For TCRbeta chain sequencing, PBMC samples from trial participants were taken at day 0 and at day 28 after the second dose. Of note for this clone: This receptor's antigen is unknown. No base quality values were provided; no much bigger clone lies one nucleotide off.

The germline ends are 12 bases apart after V is trimmed by 9 bases and J by 0 bases. The CDR3 sequence holds 13 residues, the cysteine and phenylalanine included. The sequence is cut down to CDR3 DNA, 39 bases in frame from base 1. The germline V gene encodes CDR1 SGHRS and CDR2 YFSETQ. The CDR3 regions of human TCRbeta chains were analyzed by immunosequencing. As for the authors' bioinformatics: TCRs in the repertoires were compared against a reference library of SARS-CoV-2-specific TCRs that had been generated with the MIRA antigen-specificity platform. Breadth was defined as the fraction of unique TCRs that were SARS-CoV-2-associated, and depth was defined as the fraction of total T cells that were SARS-CoV-2-associated. Using the MIRA data, every spike-specific TCR was mapped to the spike region that the TCR reacted to and assigned to either a CD4 or a CD8 class. Log10-transformed breadth and depth values were compared by one-way ANOVA with Sidak's multiple comparisons tests. Drawn from immuneACCESS, this table holds only the in-frame rearrangements with V and J called that TCRdb kept. Clones are partly lost; checked studies trace under half to an unresolved V gene and leave the rest unexplained. That table supplies the V and J calls and clone size; D and trimming were determined from the DNA. This sample is represented by approximately 65,000 clones; about four fifths of them were singletons. The ten top clones hold roughly an eighth of the sample.

The TCR originated in an adult in good health. The sample here was peripheral blood, taken on day 0 of AZD1222 vaccination. The sequence is built from TRBV5-1 and TRBJ2-5, with TRBD1 tentatively as D gene (5 bases match). The bases are TGCGCCACAGCAGGGCCGGACCAAGAGACCCAGTACTTC. Translated, this is CATAGPDQETQYF. The CDR3, completed at both ends by the reference TRBV5-1 and TRBJ2-5 genes, gives the full variable domain KAGVTQTPRYLIKTRGQQVTLSCSPISGHRSVSWYQQTPGQGLQFLFEYFSETQRNKGNFPGRFSGRQFSNSRSEMNVSTLELGDSALYLCATAGPDQETQYFGPGTRLLVL.